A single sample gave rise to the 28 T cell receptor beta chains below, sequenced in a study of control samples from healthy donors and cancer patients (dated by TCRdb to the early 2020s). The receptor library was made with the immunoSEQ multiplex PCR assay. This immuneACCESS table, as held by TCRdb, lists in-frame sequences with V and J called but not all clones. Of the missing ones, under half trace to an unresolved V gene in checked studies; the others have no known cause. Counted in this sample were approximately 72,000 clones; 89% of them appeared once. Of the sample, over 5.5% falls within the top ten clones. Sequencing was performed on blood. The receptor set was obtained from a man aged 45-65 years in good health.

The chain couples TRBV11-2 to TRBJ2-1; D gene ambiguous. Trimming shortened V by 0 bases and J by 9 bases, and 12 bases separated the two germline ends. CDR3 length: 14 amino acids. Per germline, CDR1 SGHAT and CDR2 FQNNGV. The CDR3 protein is CASSLDPRASEQFF. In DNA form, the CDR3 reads TGTGCCAGCAGCTTAGACCCCCGGGCCTCTGAGCAGTTCTTC.

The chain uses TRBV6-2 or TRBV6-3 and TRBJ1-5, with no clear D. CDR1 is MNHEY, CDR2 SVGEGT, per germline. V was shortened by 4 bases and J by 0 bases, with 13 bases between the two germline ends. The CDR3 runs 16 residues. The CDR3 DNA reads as TGTGCCAGCAGTTTGATACAGCCGTCTAGCAATCAGCCCCAGCATTTT. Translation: CASSLIQPSSNQPQHF.

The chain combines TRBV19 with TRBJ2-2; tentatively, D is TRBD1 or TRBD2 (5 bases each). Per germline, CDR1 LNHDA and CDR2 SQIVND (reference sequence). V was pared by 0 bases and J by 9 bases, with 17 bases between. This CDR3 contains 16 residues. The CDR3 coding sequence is TGTGCCAGTAGTATAGATGTCGGGACCCTTCGTAGGGAGCTGTTTTTT. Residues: CASSIDVGTLRRELFF.

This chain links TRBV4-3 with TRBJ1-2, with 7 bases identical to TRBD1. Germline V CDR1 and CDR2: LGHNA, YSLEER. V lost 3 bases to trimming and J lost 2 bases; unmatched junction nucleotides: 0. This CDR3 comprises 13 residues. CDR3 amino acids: CASSQGQNYGYTF. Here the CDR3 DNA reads TGCGCCAGCAGCCAGGGACAGAACTATGGCTACACCTTC.

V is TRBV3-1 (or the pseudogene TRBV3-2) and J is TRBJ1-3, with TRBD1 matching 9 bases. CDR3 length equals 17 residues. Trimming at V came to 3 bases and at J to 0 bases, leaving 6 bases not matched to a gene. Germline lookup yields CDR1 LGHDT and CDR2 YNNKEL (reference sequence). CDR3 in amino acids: CASSHDGTGNSGNTIYF. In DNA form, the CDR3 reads TGTGCCAGCAGCCATGACGGGACAGGGAACTCTGGAAACACCATATATTTT.

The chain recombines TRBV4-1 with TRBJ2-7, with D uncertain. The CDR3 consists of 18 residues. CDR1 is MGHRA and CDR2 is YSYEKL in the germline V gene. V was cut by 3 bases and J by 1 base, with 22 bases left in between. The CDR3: CASSHDTTVAERSYEQYF. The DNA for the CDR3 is TGCGCCAGCAGCCATGACACGACGGTTGCTGAGAGGTCCTACGAGCAGTACTTC.

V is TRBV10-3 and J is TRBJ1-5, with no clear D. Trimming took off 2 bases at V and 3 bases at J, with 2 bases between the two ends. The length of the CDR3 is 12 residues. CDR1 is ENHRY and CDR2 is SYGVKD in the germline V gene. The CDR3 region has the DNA TGTGCCATCAGTGAGAACAATCAGCCCCAGCATTTT. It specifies CAISENNQPQHF.

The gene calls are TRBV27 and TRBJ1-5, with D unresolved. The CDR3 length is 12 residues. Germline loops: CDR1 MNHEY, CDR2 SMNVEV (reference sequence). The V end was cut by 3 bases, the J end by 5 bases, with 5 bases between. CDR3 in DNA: TGTGCCAGCAGTTTCCTCTATCAGCCCCAGCATTTT. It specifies CASSFLYQPQHF.

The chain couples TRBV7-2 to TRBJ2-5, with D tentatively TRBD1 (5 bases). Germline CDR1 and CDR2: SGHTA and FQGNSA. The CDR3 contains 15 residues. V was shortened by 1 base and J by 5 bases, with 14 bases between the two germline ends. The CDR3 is CASSLVARGGETQYF. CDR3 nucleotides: TGTGCCAGCAGCTTAGTTGCAAGGGGTGGGGAGACCCAGTACTTC.

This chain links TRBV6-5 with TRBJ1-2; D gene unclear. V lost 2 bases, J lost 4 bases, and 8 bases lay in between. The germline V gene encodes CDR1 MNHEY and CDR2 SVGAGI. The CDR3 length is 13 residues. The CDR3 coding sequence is TGTGCCAGCAGTTACGCGCAGGCCTATGGCTACACCTTC. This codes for CASSYAQAYGYTF.

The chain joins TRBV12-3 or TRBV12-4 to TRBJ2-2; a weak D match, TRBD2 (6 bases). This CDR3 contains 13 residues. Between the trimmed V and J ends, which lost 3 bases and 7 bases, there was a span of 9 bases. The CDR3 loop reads CASSFGGGGELFF. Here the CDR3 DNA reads TGTGCCAGCAGTTTCGGGGGAGGCGGGGAGCTGTTTTTT.

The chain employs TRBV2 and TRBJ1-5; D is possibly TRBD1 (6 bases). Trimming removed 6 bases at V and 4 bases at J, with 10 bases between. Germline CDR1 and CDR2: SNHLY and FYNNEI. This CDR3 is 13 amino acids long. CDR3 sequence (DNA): TGTGCCAGCAGCACCGGACAGAATCAGCCCCAGCATTTT. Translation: CASSTGQNQPQHF.

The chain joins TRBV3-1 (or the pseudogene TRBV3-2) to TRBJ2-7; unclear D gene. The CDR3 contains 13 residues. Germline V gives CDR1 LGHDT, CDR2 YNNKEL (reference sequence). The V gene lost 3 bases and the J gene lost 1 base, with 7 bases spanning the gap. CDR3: CASSHGLSYEQYF. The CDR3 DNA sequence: TGTGCCAGCAGCCACGGGTTATCCTACGAGCAGTACTTC.

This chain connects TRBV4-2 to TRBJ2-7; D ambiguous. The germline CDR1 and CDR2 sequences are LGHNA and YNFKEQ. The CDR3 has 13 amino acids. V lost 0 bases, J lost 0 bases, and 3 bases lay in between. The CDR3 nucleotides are TGTGCCAGCAGCCAAGATAACTCCTACGAGCAGTACTTC. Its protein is CASSQDNSYEQYF.

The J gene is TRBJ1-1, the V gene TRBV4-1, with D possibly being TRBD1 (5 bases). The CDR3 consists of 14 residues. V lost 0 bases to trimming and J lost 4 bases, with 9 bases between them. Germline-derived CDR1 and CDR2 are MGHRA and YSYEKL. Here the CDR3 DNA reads TGCGCCAGCAGCCAAGAGGAGGGGACCACTGAAGCTTTCTTT. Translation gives CASSQEEGTTEAFF.

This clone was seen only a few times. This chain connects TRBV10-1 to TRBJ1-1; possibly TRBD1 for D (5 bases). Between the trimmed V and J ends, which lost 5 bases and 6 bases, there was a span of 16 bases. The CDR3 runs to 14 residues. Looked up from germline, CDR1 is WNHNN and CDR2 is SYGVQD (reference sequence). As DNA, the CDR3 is TGCGCCAGCAGTAGAACCGGGGCTGGGGCTGAAGCTTTCTTT. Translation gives CASSRTGAGAEAFF.

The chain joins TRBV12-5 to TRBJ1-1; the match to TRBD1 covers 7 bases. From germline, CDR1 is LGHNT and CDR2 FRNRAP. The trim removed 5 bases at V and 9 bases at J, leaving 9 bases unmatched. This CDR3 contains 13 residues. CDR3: CASGLTGTEKAFF. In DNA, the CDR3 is TGTGCTAGTGGTCTGACCGGGACAGAGAAAGCTTTCTTT.

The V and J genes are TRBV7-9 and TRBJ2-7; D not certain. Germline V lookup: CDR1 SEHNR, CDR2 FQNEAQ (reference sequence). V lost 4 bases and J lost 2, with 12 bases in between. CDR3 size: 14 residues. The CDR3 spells CASSSPRPAYEQYF. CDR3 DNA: TGTGCCAGCAGCTCCCCGCGGCCGGCCTACGAGCAGTACTTC.

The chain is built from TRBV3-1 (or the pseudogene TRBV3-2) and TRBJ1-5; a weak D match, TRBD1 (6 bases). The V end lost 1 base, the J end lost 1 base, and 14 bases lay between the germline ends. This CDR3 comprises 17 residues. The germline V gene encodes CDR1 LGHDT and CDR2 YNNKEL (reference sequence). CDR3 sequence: CASSQGFGGASNQPQHF. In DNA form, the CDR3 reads TGTGCCAGCAGCCAAGGATTTGGGGGGGCGAGCAATCAGCCCCAGCATTTT.

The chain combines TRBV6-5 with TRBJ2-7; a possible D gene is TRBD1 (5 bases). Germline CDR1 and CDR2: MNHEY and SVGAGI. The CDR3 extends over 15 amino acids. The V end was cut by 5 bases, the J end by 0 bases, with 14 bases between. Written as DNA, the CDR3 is TGTGCCAGCAGTCCTTGGGGCGTTTCCTCCTACGAGCAGTACTTC. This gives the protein CASSPWGVSSYEQYF.

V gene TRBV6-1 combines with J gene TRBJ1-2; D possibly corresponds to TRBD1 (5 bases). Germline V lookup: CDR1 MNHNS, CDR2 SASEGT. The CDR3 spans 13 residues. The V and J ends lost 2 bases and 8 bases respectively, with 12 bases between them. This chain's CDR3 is CASSEKQTAGYTF. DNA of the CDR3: TGTGCCAGCAGTGAAAAACAGACAGCGGGCTACACCTTC.

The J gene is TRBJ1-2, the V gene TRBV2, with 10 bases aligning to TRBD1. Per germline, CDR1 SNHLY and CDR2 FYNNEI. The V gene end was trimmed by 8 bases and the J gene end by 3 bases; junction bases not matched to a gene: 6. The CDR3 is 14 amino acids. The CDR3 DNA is TGTGCCAGCGGGTCCGGGACAGGGGACTATGGCTACACCTTC. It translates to CASGSGTGDYGYTF.

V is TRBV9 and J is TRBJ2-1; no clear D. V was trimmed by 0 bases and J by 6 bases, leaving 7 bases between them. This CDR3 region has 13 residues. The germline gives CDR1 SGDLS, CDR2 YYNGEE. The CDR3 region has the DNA TGTGCCAGCAGCGTAGGGGCTAGCAATGAGCAGTTCTTC. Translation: CASSVGASNEQFF.

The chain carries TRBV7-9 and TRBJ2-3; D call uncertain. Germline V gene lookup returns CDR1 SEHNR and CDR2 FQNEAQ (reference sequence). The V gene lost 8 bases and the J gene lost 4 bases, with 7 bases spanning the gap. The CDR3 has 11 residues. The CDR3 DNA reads TGTGCCAGCGGGGAAGCAGATACGCAGTATTTT. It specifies CASGEADTQYF. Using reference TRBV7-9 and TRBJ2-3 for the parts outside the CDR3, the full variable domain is DTGVSQNPRHKITKRGQNVTFRCDPISEHNRLYWYRQTLGQGPEFLTYFQNEAQLEKSRLLSDRFSAERPKGSFSTLEIQRTEQGDSAMYLCASGEADTQYFGPGTRLTVL.

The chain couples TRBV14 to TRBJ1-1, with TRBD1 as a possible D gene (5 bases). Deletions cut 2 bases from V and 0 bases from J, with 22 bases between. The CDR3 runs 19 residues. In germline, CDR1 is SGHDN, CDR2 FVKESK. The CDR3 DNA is TGTGCCAGCAGCCAACAACAGGCGGCAGACGATATCATGAACACTGAAGCTTTCTTT. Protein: CASSQQQAADDIMNTEAFF.

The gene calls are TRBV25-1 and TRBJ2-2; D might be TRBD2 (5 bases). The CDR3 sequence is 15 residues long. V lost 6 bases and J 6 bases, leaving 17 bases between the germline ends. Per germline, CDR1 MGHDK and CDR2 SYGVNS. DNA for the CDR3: TGTGCCAGCAGGGAGACACTTACGGAGGCCGGGGAGCTGTTTTTT. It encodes CASRETLTEAGELFF.

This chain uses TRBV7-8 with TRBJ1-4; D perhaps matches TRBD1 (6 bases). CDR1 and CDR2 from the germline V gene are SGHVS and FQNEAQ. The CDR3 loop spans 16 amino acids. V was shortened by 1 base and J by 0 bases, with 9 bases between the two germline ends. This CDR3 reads CASSLGGAATNEKLFF. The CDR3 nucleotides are TGTGCCAGCAGCTTAGGGGGGGCAGCAACTAATGAAAAACTGTTTTTT. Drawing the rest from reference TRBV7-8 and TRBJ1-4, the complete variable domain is GAGVSQSPRYKVAKRGQDVALRCDPISGHVSLFWYQQALGQGPEFLTYFQNEAQLDKSGLPSDRFFAERPEGSVSTLKIQRTQQEDSAVYLCASSLGGAATNEKLFFGSGTQLSVL.

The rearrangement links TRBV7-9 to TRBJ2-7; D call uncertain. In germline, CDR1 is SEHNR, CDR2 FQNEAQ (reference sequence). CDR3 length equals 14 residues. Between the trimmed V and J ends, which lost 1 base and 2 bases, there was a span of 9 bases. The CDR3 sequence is CASSLGRPAYEQYF. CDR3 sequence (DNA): TGTGCCAGCAGCTTAGGTCGTCCGGCCTACGAGCAGTACTTC.